The clone carrying this T cell receptor beta chain showed up just once. Its antigen is unknown. The germline CDR1 and CDR2 sequences are SGHDN and FVKESK. V lost 1 base and J lost 7; bases outside the gene matches: 6. CDR3 length: 15 amino acids. The data belong to a study of Ad26.COV2.S vaccination and SARS-CoV-2 variants. Notes on the study in general: A substantial breadth of spike-specific CD8+ and CD4+ T cell responses after vaccination has been reported.

TCRdb's table, derived via immunoSEQ multiplex PCR, lists solely in-frame clones and lacks some. This sample carries just over 350,000 clones, around 90% of them seen once, and the ten largest clones take 3.9%. The material was peripheral blood, obtained after recovery from COVID-19. This TCR was sampled from a human donor who had recovered from COVID-19. This chain connects TRBV14 to TRBJ2-5; TRBD2 matches at 10 bases. The CDR3 nucleotides are TGTGCCAGCAGCCAAGGTTCTAGCGGGGGATCGACCCAGTACTTC. Its protein is CASSQGSSGGSTQYF.